This T cell receptor (beta chain) came from a study of T cell responses to AZD1222 COVID-19 vaccine. Only in-frame clones appear in the TCRdb table, and some are missing; sequencing was by immunoSEQ multiplex PCR. The sample shows 130,000 to 150,000 clones, approximately 91% of them seen only once. CDR3 size: 14 residues. The germline V gene encodes CDR1 MGHDK and CDR2 SYGVNS. The trim removed 6 bases at V and 7 bases at J, leaving 6 bases unmatched. V gene TRBV25-1 combines with J gene TRBJ1-6; 7 nucleotides align to TRBD1. This TCR came from an adult who received the MenACWY meningococcal vaccine as a control. This material consisted of peripheral blood, taken 28 days after the second dose of the MenACWY control vaccine. The CDR3 sequence is CASSVGQENSPLHF. CDR3 bases: TGTGCCAGCAGCGTCGGACAGGAGAATTCACCCCTCCACTTT. The full variable domain, with the rest looked up from reference TRBV25-1 and TRBJ1-6, is EADIYQTPRYLVIGTGKKITLECSQTMGHDKMYWYQQDPGMELHLIHYSYGVNSTEKGDLSSESTVSRIRTEHFPLTLESARPSHTSQYLCASSVGQENSPLHFGNGTRLTVT.